Sequencing of this T cell receptor (beta chain) was carried out in a study of OX40 agonist ivuxolimab in advanced cancers. Study-level background: One hepatocellular carcinoma and a couple of cutaneous melanoma patients partially responded.

The table came from immunoSEQ multiplex PCR; TCRdb's copy has only in-frame clones and leaves some out. This sample has tens of thousands of clones, with 82% found just once. Broader study findings: In the 0.1 to 3.0 mg/kg range, CD4+ and CD8+ blood T cells had expanded clonally by week 6. Low normalized clonal expansion also occurred in some nonresponding patients.

The ends were cut back, 1 base at V and 3 bases at J, with 10 bases in the middle. The CDR3 covers 14 residues. From germline, CDR1 is GTSNPN and CDR2 SVGIG (reference sequence). This clone has more than one count but fewer than ten. Its antigen remains unidentified. The sequencing here drew on CD4+ or CD8+ T cells sorted from blood, taken in a trial of the OX40 agonist ivuxolimab. The chain links TRBV30 to TRBJ1-5; unclear D gene. The sequence was obtained from an adult with an advanced solid tumor such as melanoma, head and neck, liver or kidney cancer. The CDR3 sequence: CAWSGGFNNQPQHF. The CDR3 coding sequence is TGTGCCTGGAGTGGAGGGTTTAACAATCAGCCCCAGCATTTT.